The rows below give T cell receptor beta chains drawn from one sample of a study of technical replicates of blood from several donors. Here immunoSEQ multiplex PCR was the method, and the copy in TCRdb shows in-frame clones only, minus some. The sample lists about 85,000 clones; around 94% were seen once. The source material was T cells isolated from PBMCs. The origin of the receptors is a human donor in good health. Both conserved end residues are part of each CDR3. A D gene is named only where the DNA matches it firmly. Some rows have no size entry. The others give once, few or many, or a class for an expanded clone.

abundance: -
v_gene: TRBV5-1
d_gene: -
j_gene: TRBJ1-2
CDR3aa: CASSFRSNYGYTF
CDR3nt: TGCGCCAGCAGCTTCCGCAGTAACTATGGCTACACCTTC

abundance: once
v_gene: TRBV29-1
d_gene: -
j_gene: TRBJ1-1
CDR3aa: CSVVEIMNTEAFF
CDR3nt: TGCAGCGTTGTTGAGATTATGAACACTGAAGCTTTCTTT

abundance: -
v_gene: TRBV6-4
d_gene: TRBD2
j_gene: TRBJ2-1
CDR3aa: CASSDFIGLATPYNEQFF
CDR3nt: TGTGCCAGCAGTGACTTCATCGGACTAGCGACTCCATACAATGAGCAGTTCTTC

abundance: -
v_gene: TRBV5-4
d_gene: -
j_gene: TRBJ2-3
CDR3aa: CASSLGGRITDTQYF
CDR3nt: TGTGCCAGCAGCTTGGGCGGCCGGATCACAGATACGCAGTATTTT

abundance: -
v_gene: TRBV5-1
d_gene: -
j_gene: TRBJ1-5
CDR3aa: CASSLDRENQPQHF
CDR3nt: TGCGCCAGCAGCTTGGACAGGGAGAATCAGCCCCAGCATTTT

abundance: -
v_gene: TRBV5-4
d_gene: TRBD2
j_gene: TRBJ2-3
CDR3aa: CASRYSGTTPGTQYF
CDR3nt: TGTGCCAGCAGATATTCCGGGACTACCCCAGGTACGCAGTATTTT

abundance: -
v_gene: TRBV19
d_gene: -
j_gene: TRBJ1-2
CDR3aa: CASSKDSVAYGYTF
CDR3nt: TGTGCCAGTAGTAAGGACAGTGTCGCCTATGGCTACACCTTC

abundance: -
v_gene: TRBV6-5
d_gene: TRBD1
j_gene: TRBJ1-4
CDR3aa: CASSYSTGANEKLFF
CDR3nt: TGTGCCAGCAGTTACTCGACAGGGGCCAATGAAAAACTGTTTTTT

abundance: once
v_gene: TRBV2
d_gene: TRBD2
j_gene: TRBJ2-1
CDR3aa: CASSWHRVTSGTLSYNEQFF
CDR3nt: TGTGCCAGCAGTTGGCATCGCGTGACTAGCGGGACGTTATCCTACAATGAGCAGTTCTTC

abundance: -
v_gene: TRBV12-5
d_gene: TRBD1
j_gene: TRBJ1-3
CDR3aa: CASGLPSRGGAIGNTIYF
CDR3nt: TGTGCTAGTGGTTTGCCTTCAAGAGGGGGCGCGATTGGAAACACCATATATTTT

abundance: -
v_gene: TRBV19
d_gene: -
j_gene: TRBJ2-3
CDR3aa: CASSIGPSTDTQYF
CDR3nt: TGTGCCAGTAGTATAGGTCCGAGCACAGATACGCAGTATTTT

abundance: -
v_gene: TRBV28
d_gene: TRBD1
j_gene: TRBJ1-5
CDR3aa: CASSIPGQGDQPQHF
CDR3nt: TGTGCCAGCAGCATTCCGGGACAGGGGGATCAGCCCCAGCATTTT

abundance: -
v_gene: TRBV2
d_gene: TRBD2
j_gene: TRBJ2-1
CDR3aa: CASSTSGRYNEQFF
CDR3nt: TGTGCCAGCAGTACTAGCGGGAGGTACAATGAGCAGTTCTTC

abundance: -
v_gene: TRBV6-5
d_gene: TRBD1
j_gene: TRBJ1-2
CDR3aa: CASSRQGASNYGYTF
CDR3nt: TGTGCCAGCAGTCGACAGGGGGCGTCAAACTATGGCTACACCTTC

abundance: few
v_gene: TRBV28
d_gene: -
j_gene: TRBJ1-1
CDR3aa: CASRRSRGFTEAFF
CDR3nt: TGTGCCAGCAGGCGAAGTAGGGGTTTCACTGAAGCTTTCTTT

abundance: -
v_gene: TRBV10-3
d_gene: TRBD2
j_gene: TRBJ2-7
CDR3aa: CAISGTSGYEQYF
CDR3nt: TGTGCCATCAGCGGGACTAGCGGCTACGAGCAGTACTTC

abundance: -
v_gene: TRBV28
d_gene: TRBD2
j_gene: TRBJ2-5
CDR3aa: CASSFGGGQETQYF
CDR3nt: TGTGCCAGCAGTTTTGGGGGGGGGCAAGAGACCCAGTACTTC

abundance: -
v_gene: TRBV25-1
d_gene: TRBD2
j_gene: TRBJ2-5
CDR3aa: CASSERTSGTLQETQYF
CDR3nt: TGTGCCAGCAGTGAACGGACTAGCGGGACCTTACAAGAGACCCAGTACTTC

abundance: -
v_gene: TRBV28
d_gene: -
j_gene: TRBJ2-5
CDR3aa: CASSLEDSSYF
CDR3nt: TGTGCCAGCAGTTTGGAGGACAGTTCGTACTTC

abundance: -
v_gene: TRBV6-6
d_gene: -
j_gene: TRBJ1-2
CDR3aa: CASSSPGPYYGYTF
CDR3nt: TGTGCCAGCAGTTCCCCAGGGCCTTACTATGGCTACACCTTC

abundance: once
v_gene: TRBV5-1
d_gene: -
j_gene: TRBJ2-1
CDR3aa: CASSSRDSEQFF
CDR3nt: TGCGCCAGCAGCTCGCGTGACTCTGAGCAGTTCTTC

abundance: -
v_gene: TRBV29-1
d_gene: -
j_gene: TRBJ1-2
CDR3aa: CSVEEPSGNYGYTF
CDR3nt: TGCAGCGTTGAAGAACCGTCCGGGAACTATGGCTACACCTTC